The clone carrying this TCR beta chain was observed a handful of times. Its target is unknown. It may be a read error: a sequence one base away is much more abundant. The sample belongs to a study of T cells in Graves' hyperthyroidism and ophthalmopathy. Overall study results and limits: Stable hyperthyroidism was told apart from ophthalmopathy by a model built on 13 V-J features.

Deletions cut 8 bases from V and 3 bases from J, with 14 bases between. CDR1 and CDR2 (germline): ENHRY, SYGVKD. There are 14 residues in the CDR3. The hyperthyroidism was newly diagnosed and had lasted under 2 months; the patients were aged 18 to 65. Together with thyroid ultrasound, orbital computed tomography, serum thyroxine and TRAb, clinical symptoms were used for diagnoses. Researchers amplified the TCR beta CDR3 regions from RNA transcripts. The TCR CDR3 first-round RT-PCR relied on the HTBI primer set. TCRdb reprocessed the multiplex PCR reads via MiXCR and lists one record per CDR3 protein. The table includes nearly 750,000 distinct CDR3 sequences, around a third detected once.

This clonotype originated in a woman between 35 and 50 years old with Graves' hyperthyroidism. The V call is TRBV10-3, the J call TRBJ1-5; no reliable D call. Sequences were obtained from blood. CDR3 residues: CAIGVDPDNQPQHF. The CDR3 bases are TGTGCCATCGGTGTAGATCCGGACAATCAGCCCCAGCATTTT.